This T cell receptor (beta chain) was sequenced in a study of T cells in Graves' hyperthyroidism and ophthalmopathy. About the research overall: Peripheral blood specimens were obtained at initial diagnosis, prior to any treatment. Notes on the study in general: Ophthalmopathy was separated from stable hyperthyroidism by a 13 V-J model.

This clonotype occurred a few times. Antigen specificity is unknown. The study based diagnoses on clinical symptoms, serum thyroxine and TRAb, thyroid ultrasound and orbital computed tomography. An approximately 10 ml volume of fresh peripheral blood provided the PBMCs. It was RNA transcripts that yielded the amplified TCR beta CDR3 regions. An initial round of RT-PCR targeting the TCR CDR3 relied on the HTBI primer set. In TCRdb, the multiplex PCR reads were re-called with MiXCR into one record per CDR3 protein. The sample yields approximately 560,000 distinct CDR3 sequences, 15% to 19% seen once. The CDR3 has 16 residues. Germline trimming cut 7 bases from V and 3 bases from J; bases unmatched to any gene: 7. Germline values: CDR1 MNHEY, CDR2 SMNVEV (reference sequence).

This chain uses TRBV27 with TRBJ2-3; 13 bases fit TRBD2. The sequence was collected from a woman aged 25 to 39 with Graves' hyperthyroidism. The sample consisted of blood. The CDR3 is CASKLGTSGMTDTQYF. CDR3 nucleotides: TGTGCCAGCAAACTTGGGACTAGCGGGATGACAGATACGCAGTATTTT.